These 30 T cell receptor beta chains share one sample of origin, sequenced in a study of CD8+CD57+ T cells in acquired aplastic anemia. Genomic DNA constituted the template upon which TCR beta VDJ and CDR3 profiling was performed. TCRdb analysed the reads with MiXCR anew, one entry per CDR3 protein. The repertoire holds around 51,000 distinct CDR3 sequences, with about two thirds as singletons. What was sequenced was sorted CD4+, CD8+, or CD8+CD57+ T cells (not recorded which) from PBMCs. The receptors were sampled from a human donor in good health, serving as a control.

Many counts were recorded for this clonotype. The CDR3 DNA is TGTGCCAGCAGTTTATTACAGGAAACCTACGAGCAGTACTTC. It codes for CASSLLQETYEQYF. The chain couples TRBV28 to TRBJ2-7; maybe TRBD1 (5 bases). The CDR3 length is 14 residues. Germline lookup yields CDR1 MDHEN and CDR2 SYDVKM. V was pared by 1 base and J by 2 bases, with 9 bases between.

This CDR3 is CASSIALANEQFF. CDR3 sequence (DNA): TGTGCCAGTAGTATAGCCCTAGCAAATGAGCAGTTCTTC. This chain uses TRBV19 with TRBJ2-1; a weak D match, TRBD2 (5 bases). CDR1 is LNHDA and CDR2 is SQIVND in the germline V gene (reference sequence). This CDR3 has 13 residues. With 1 base removed from V and 7 bases from J, the gap between germline ends came to 8 bases.

This sequence joins TRBV20-1 and TRBJ2-1, with 8 nucleotides matching TRBD2. Germline values: CDR1 DFQATT, CDR2 SNEGSKA (reference sequence). V lost 1 base to trimming and J lost 0 bases; unmatched junction nucleotides: 2. The CDR3 extends over 15 amino acids. This chain's CDR3 is CSARGGLGSYNEQFF. As DNA, the CDR3 is TGCAGTGCTAGAGGGGGACTAGGCTCCTACAATGAGCAGTTCTTC.

The J gene is TRBJ1-2, the V gene TRBV10-3, with 7 bases lining up with TRBD1. Unmatched junction bases numbered 6, after V lost 5 bases and J lost 3 bases. The CDR3 has 14 residues. Germline CDR1 reads ENHRY; CDR2 reads SYGVKD. In DNA form, the CDR3 reads TGTGCCATCAGTTGGGACCAGGGGGACTATGGCTACACCTTC. Its translation is CAISWDQGDYGYTF.

The chain employs TRBV2 and TRBJ2-7; D is uncertain. This CDR3 region has 15 residues. Germline V lookup: CDR1 SNHLY, CDR2 FYNNEI. Between the trimmed V and J ends, which lost 6 bases and 2 bases, there was a span of 17 bases. CDR3 amino acids: CASSRPAQQTYEQYF. The CDR3 bases are TGTGCCAGCAGCCGCCCGGCGCAACAGACCTACGAGCAGTACTTC.

The gene calls are TRBV29-1 and TRBJ1-2; D might be TRBD1 (6 bases). Deletions cut 4 bases from V and 3 bases from J, with 9 bases between. Germline CDR1 and CDR2: SQVTM and ANQGSEA. The CDR3 extends over 12 amino acids. This CDR3 reads CSVGEGDYGYTF. For the CDR3, the DNA is TGCAGCGTTGGAGAGGGGGACTATGGCTACACCTTC.

The genes are TRBV7-9 and TRBJ2-7; 7 nucleotides agree with TRBD1. The CDR3 covers 13 residues. V shed 5 bases, J shed 8 bases, and the junction held 9 bases outside the gene matches. The germline CDR1 and CDR2 sequences are SEHNR and FQNEAQ (reference sequence). CDR3 residues: CASSPWDRPKQYF. DNA of the CDR3: TGTGCCAGCAGCCCCTGGGACAGACCGAAGCAGTACTTC.

The V gene is TRBV7-2, the J gene TRBJ2-3; D gene ambiguous. This CDR3 is 13 amino acids long. V shed 3 bases and J shed 5 bases, with 9 bases lying between them. CDR1 SGHTA and CDR2 FQGNSA come from the germline V gene. The CDR3, as DNA: TGTGCCAGCAGCTTCGATGCCATAGATACGCAGTATTTT. Translation gives CASSFDAIDTQYF.

The chain combines TRBV2 with TRBJ2-7, with D unresolved. Germline V CDR1 and CDR2: SNHLY, FYNNEI. Trimming pared 5 bases from V and 0 bases from J, leaving 8 bases between. CDR3 size: 13 residues. CDR3 loop: CASSPSLSYEQYF. CDR3 nucleotides: TGTGCCAGCAGTCCCAGCCTCTCCTACGAGCAGTACTTC.

The rearrangement links TRBV7-3 to TRBJ2-1, with D unresolved. V dropped 6 bases and J dropped 4 bases, with 10 bases sitting between them. The germline V gene encodes CDR1 SGHTA and CDR2 FQGTGA. The CDR3 has 13 residues. The CDR3 spells CASSAAWYNEQFF. The CDR3 nucleotides read TGTGCCAGCAGTGCTGCCTGGTACAATGAGCAGTTCTTC.

This clonotype has just a few counts. The V gene is TRBV7-2, the J gene TRBJ2-7, with D hard to call. CDR3 length equals 11 residues. CDR1 SGHTA and CDR2 FQGNSA come from the germline V gene. Trimming removed 5 bases from V and 2 bases from J, with 4 bases in between. The CDR3 DNA follows: TGTGCCAGCAGCCCCGCCTACGAGCAGTACTTC. Translating gives CASSPAYEQYF.

This clonotype was recorded many times. This sequence joins TRBV19 and TRBJ2-1, with a weak D call TRBD2 (5 bases). The V end lost 4 bases, the J end lost 1 base, and 14 bases lay between the germline ends. The CDR3 covers 16 residues. The germline CDR1 and CDR2 sequences are LNHDA and SQIVND (reference sequence). In DNA, the CDR3 is TGTGCCAGTAGTAGCCCCTCGGGGAATTCCTACAATGAGCAGTTCTTC. Translation: CASSSPSGNSYNEQFF.

This clonotype was recorded once. The chain carries TRBV10-2 and TRBJ1-5; D not certain. This CDR3 has 12 residues. CDR1 WSHSY and CDR2 SAAADI come from the germline V gene. V was clipped by 11 bases and J by 7 bases, with 15 bases between them. CDR3 residues: CASGTGTQPQHF. In DNA form, the CDR3 reads TGCGCCTCCGGTACCGGAACCCAGCCCCAGCATTTT.

The J gene is TRBJ2-7, the V gene TRBV10-3; D is possibly TRBD1 (6 bases). This CDR3 is built from 16 residues. Germline V gene lookup returns CDR1 ENHRY and CDR2 SYGVKD. The V end was cut by 0 bases, the J end by 3 bases, with 15 bases between. In DNA form, the CDR3 reads TGTGCCATCAGTGAGTCATTAGGGACACCCCTCTACGAGCAGTACTTC. This codes for CAISESLGTPLYEQYF.

V and J are TRBV2 and TRBJ2-5; TRBD2 aligns across 8 bases. The CDR3 length is 15 residues. CDR1 SNHLY and CDR2 FYNNEI come from the germline V gene. With V trimmed by 3 bases and J by 5 bases, 8 bases remained unmatched. The CDR3 nucleotides are TGTGCCAGCAGTGATGTTGGCGGGGGGAGGGAGACCCAGTACTTC. Encoded protein: CASSDVGGGRETQYF.

The J gene is TRBJ1-1, the V gene TRBV5-6, with 8 positions matching TRBD1. CDR1 and CDR2 from the germline V gene are SGHDT and YYEEEE. This CDR3 has 16 amino acids. The trim removed 4 bases at V and 0 bases at J, leaving 8 bases unmatched. CDR3 sequence (DNA): TGTGCCAGCAGCCGCGGGACAGGCCCTATGAACACTGAAGCTTTCTTT. Amino acid sequence: CASSRGTGPMNTEAFF.

V gene TRBV10-2 combines with J gene TRBJ2-1; 9 bases line up with TRBD1. Losses at the gene ends were 9 bases for V and 5 bases for J; bases not matched to a gene: 5. The germline V gene has CDR1 WSHSY and CDR2 SAAADI. The CDR3 extends over 13 amino acids. CDR3 sequence reads: CASTGQGNNEQFF. Here the CDR3 DNA reads TGCGCCAGTACGGGACAGGGCAACAATGAGCAGTTCTTC.

The chain is built from TRBV19 and TRBJ2-7; a weak D match, TRBD1 (5 bases). V was pared by 4 bases and J by 4 bases, with 11 bases between. The germline V gene has CDR1 LNHDA and CDR2 SQIVND (reference sequence). CDR3 length: 13 residues. CDR3 DNA: TGTGCCAGTAGTAAAGGGGCTGTTTACGAGCAGTACTTC. The encoded protein is CASSKGAVYEQYF.

The chain has TRBV7-6 and TRBJ1-1, with D perhaps TRBD1 (5 bases). This CDR3 comprises 17 residues. Trimming shortened V by 2 bases and J by 0 bases, and 16 bases separated the two germline ends. The V gene's germline CDR1 is SGHVS and CDR2 FNYEAQ. As DNA, the CDR3 is TGTGCCAGCAGCTTACTATACGACAGTCTCATGAACACTGAAGCTTTCTTT. Encoded protein: CASSLLYDSLMNTEAFF. The variable domain in full, completed from reference TRBV7-6 and TRBJ1-1, reads GAGVSQSPRYKVTKRGQDVALRCDPISGHVSLYWYRQALGQGPEFLTYFNYEAQQDKSGLPNDRFSAERPEGSISTLTIQRTEQRDSAMYRCASSLLYDSLMNTEAFFGQGTRLTVV.

V is TRBV3-1 and J is TRBJ1-6; D ambiguous. The CDR3 consists of 14 residues. Germline loops: CDR1 LGHDT, CDR2 YNNKEL (reference sequence). The V end lost 1 base, the J end lost 9 bases, and 10 bases lay between the germline ends. CDR3 sequence: CASSQGSGSSPLHF. The CDR3 DNA reads TGTGCCAGCAGCCAAGGGTCCGGGAGTTCACCCCTCCACTTT.

The chain carries TRBV7-9 and TRBJ2-7, with 9 bases matching TRBD1. Germline lookup yields CDR1 SEHNR and CDR2 FQNEAQ (reference sequence). The V gene end was trimmed by 8 bases and the J gene end by 0 bases; junction bases not matched to a gene: 5. The CDR3 runs to 14 residues. The CDR3 spells CASGRDRDSYEQYF. The CDR3 nucleotides are TGTGCCAGCGGCCGGGACAGGGACTCCTACGAGCAGTACTTC. The full variable domain, its missing parts supplied by reference TRBV7-9 and TRBJ2-7, is DTGVSQNPRHKITKRGQNVTFRCDPISEHNRLYWYRQTLGQGPEFLTYFQNEAQLEKSRLLSDRFSAERPKGSFSTLEIQRTEQGDSAMYLCASGRDRDSYEQYFGPGTRLTVT.

The chain employs TRBV7-2 and TRBJ1-1; D perhaps matches TRBD1 (5 bases). Germline V gene data show CDR1 as SGHTA and CDR2 as FQGNSA. This CDR3 spans 14 amino acids. V lost 3 bases to trimming and J lost 1 base, with 9 bases between them. The CDR3 sequence is CASSFSRGNTEAFF. The CDR3 nucleotides read TGTGCCAGCAGCTTTAGTAGGGGGAACACTGAAGCTTTCTTT.

This clonotype was recorded a few times. This chain connects TRBV2 to TRBJ1-2; tentatively, D is TRBD1 (5 bases). V lost 2 bases to trimming and J lost 0 bases, with 10 bases between them. The CDR3 runs 15 residues. CDR1 and CDR2 from the germline V gene are SNHLY and FYNNEI. CDR3 loop: CASSEQGRANYGYTF. The CDR3 bases are TGTGCCAGCAGTGAACAGGGTCGGGCTAACTATGGCTACACCTTC. Variable domain in full (rest from reference TRBV2 and TRBJ1-2): EPEVTQTPSHQVTQMGQEVILRCVPISNHLYFYWYRQILGQKVEFLVSFYNNEISEKSEIFDDQFSVERPDGSNFTLKIRSTKLEDSAMYFCASSEQGRANYGYTFGSGTRLTVV.

The V call is TRBV15, the J call TRBJ1-1; tentatively, D is TRBD1 (5 bases). The CDR3 is 15 amino acids. The germline CDR1 and CDR2 sequences are LNHNV and YYDKDF (reference sequence). Trimming removed 0 bases at V and 3 bases at J, with 11 bases between. The CDR3 protein is CATSRDVGGDTEAFF. CDR3 sequence (DNA): TGTGCCACCAGCAGAGATGTTGGGGGGGACACTGAAGCTTTCTTT.

J is TRBJ2-1 and V is TRBV24-1, with D tentatively TRBD1 (5 bases). This CDR3 spans 13 amino acids. V lost 6 bases and J 9 bases, leaving 14 bases between the germline ends. The germline gives CDR1 KGHDR, CDR2 SFDVKD. CDR3 coding DNA: TGTGCCACCAGTTTAACAGGAAAGAGTGAGCAGTTCTTC. It is translated as CATSLTGKSEQFF.

Turning to this clonotype: At one of its ends the junction is not consistent with the germline gene, which may arise from a read error. CDR3 DNA: TGTGCAAGTACAGGGTCTGCGCAGTACTTC. Amino acids: CASTGSAQYF. This chain connects TRBV19 to TRBJ2-7; TRBD1 might be the D (6 bases). The germline V gene has CDR1 LNHDA and CDR2 SQIVND (reference sequence). The CDR3 is made up of 10 amino acids.

The V gene is TRBV10-3, the J gene TRBJ2-7, with 12 bases identical to TRBD1. The CDR3 is made up of 15 amino acids. Germline CDR1 reads ENHRY; CDR2 reads SYGVKD. J gave up 5 bases and V 6 bases, and 8 bases lay outside the gene matches. CDR3 in amino acids: CAISLRDRGLHEQYF. The CDR3 DNA follows: TGTGCCATCAGCCTCCGGGACAGGGGGCTTCACGAGCAGTACTTC.

The sample holds one count of this clonotype. The CDR3, as DNA: TGTGCCACCAGTGACTTCGGGAGGGCCCCCGATGAGCAGTTCTTC. It specifies CATSDFGRAPDEQFF. The J gene is TRBJ2-1, the V gene TRBV24-1; 8 nucleotides line up with TRBD2. The CDR3 runs 15 residues. Germline CDR1 reads KGHDR; CDR2 reads SFDVKD. Trimming at V came to 4 bases and at J to 8 bases, leaving 9 bases not matched to a gene.

V is TRBV6-4 and J is TRBJ2-7; D ambiguous. This CDR3 is built from 11 residues. Germline loops: CDR1 MRHNA, CDR2 SNTAGT. Trimming shortened V by 2 bases and J by 3 bases, and 2 bases separated the two germline ends. The CDR3 loop is CASSDGYEQYV. CDR3 nucleotide sequence: TGTGCCAGCAGTGACGGCTACGAGCAGTACGTC.

The CDR3, as DNA: TGTGCCAGCAGTGGGGACCGGGCGGCGTTTGATACGCAGTATTTT. This sequence encodes CASSGDRAAFDTQYF. The chain joins TRBV25-1 to TRBJ2-3; perhaps D is TRBD1 or TRBD2 (5 bases each). The CDR3 runs 15 residues. V dropped 4 bases and J dropped 6 bases, with 17 bases sitting between them. Germline V lookup: CDR1 MGHDK, CDR2 SYGVNS.